What follows describes a single TCR beta chain. Its antigen is not identified. This entry comes from a study of long-term antiretroviral therapy in people with HIV. It was version v3.0 of the immunoSEQ assay that was run at survey level. TCRdb keeps only in-frame clones here, not all; method: immunoSEQ multiplex PCR. There are around 20,000 clones in the sample; around four fifths occur only once, and 3.9% lies in the top ten. Notes on the study in general: For ART adherence, viral resistance and therapy changes, no data were available. The study collected blood between about 2003 and 2017, possibly under older ART regimens.

This clonotype originated in a man aged 18 to 29 with HIV. The sample in question was unsorted PBMCs, obtained around 4 years after starting antiretroviral therapy.

CDR3: CASTRTGGSYEQYF. DNA of the CDR3: TGTGCCAGCACACGTACAGGTGGATCCTACGAGCAGTACTTC. This chain links TRBV7-8 with TRBJ2-7; D possibly corresponds to TRBD1 (5 bases). The CDR3 is 14 amino acids. CDR1 and CDR2 from the germline V gene are SGHVS and FQNEAQ. Trimming took off 7 bases at V and 1 base at J, with 14 bases between the two ends.